Here is one T cell receptor beta chain with its context. The record originates from a study of blood T cell repertoires in COVID-19. In germline, CDR1 is MNHEY, CDR2 SVGAGI. This CDR3 comprises 14 residues. V trimming: 5 bases; J trimming: 8 bases; junction bases outside the gene matches: 11. As processed by the authors: Estimation of nucleated cell counts was performed using reference gene primer amplification. Produced via immunoSEQ multiplex PCR; TCRdb's table is partial and in-frame only. V, J and clone size were drawn from that table, and D and trimming were deduced from the DNA. The sample includes 280,000 or so clones, approximately 91% seen only once; the top ten take about 8.5%.

The sequenced material came from peripheral blood. This receptor was obtained from a man in his late teens or twenties with active or convalescent COVID-19. V is TRBV6-5 and J is TRBJ1-2, with TRBD1 identical over 7 bases. The DNA of the CDR3 is TGTGCCAGCAGTCTAGGTGACAGGGCCCAAGGCTACACCTTC. Its protein is CASSLGDRAQGYTF.